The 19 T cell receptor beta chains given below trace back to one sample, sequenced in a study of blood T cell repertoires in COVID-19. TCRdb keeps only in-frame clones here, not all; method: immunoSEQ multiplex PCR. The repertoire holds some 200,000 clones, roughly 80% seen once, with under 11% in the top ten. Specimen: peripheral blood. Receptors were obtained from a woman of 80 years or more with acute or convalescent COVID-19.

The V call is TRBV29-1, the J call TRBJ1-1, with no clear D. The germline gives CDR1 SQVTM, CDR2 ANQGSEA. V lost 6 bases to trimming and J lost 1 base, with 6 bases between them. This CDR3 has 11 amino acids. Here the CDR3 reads CSVGRNTEAFF. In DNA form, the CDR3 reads TGCAGCGTCGGTAGGAACACTGAAGCTTTCTTT.

The CDR3 bases are TGTGCCTGGAGTGGGGACAGGGGGCGCGGGTTGGTCGGGGAGCTGTTTTTT. It yields the protein CAWSGDRGRGLVGELFF. The rearrangement uses TRBV30 and TRBJ2-2; 12 bases are shared with TRBD1. The V gene's germline CDR1 is GTSNPN and CDR2 SVGIG (reference sequence). The CDR3 consists of 17 residues. Trimming took 1 base from V and 7 from J; bases not matched to a gene: 10.

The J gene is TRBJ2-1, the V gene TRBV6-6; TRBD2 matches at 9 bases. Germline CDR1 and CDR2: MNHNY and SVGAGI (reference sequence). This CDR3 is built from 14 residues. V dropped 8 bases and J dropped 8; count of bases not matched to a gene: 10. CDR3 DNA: TGTGCCAGCCGGGGGCTAGTAGCGGGAGATGAGCAGTTCTTC. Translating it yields CASRGLVAGDEQFF.

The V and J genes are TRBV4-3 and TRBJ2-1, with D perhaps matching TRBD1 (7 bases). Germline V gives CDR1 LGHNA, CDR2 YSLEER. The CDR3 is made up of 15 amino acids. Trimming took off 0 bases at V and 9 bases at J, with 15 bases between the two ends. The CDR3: CASSQDYSQGGEQFF. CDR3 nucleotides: TGCGCCAGCAGCCAAGATTATAGCCAGGGGGGTGAGCAGTTCTTC.

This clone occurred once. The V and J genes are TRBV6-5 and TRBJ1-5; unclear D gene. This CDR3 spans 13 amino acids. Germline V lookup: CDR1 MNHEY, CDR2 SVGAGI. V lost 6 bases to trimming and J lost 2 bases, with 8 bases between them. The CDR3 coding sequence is TGTGCCAGCAGGGCCACCCGCAATCAGCCCCAGCATTTT. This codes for CASRATRNQPQHF.

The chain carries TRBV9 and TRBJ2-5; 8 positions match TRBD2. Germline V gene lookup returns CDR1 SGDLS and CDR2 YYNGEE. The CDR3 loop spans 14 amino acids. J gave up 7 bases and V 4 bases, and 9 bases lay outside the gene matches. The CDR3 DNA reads TGTGCCAGCAGCCCGTTAGCGGGGACGGTGACCCAGTACTTC. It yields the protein CASSPLAGTVTQYF.

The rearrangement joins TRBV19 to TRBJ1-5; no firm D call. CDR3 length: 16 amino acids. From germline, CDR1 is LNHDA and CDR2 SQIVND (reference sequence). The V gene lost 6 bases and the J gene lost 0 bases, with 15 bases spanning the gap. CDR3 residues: CASSLRGVYSNQPQHF. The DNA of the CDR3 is TGTGCCAGTAGCCTCCGGGGAGTTTATAGCAATCAGCCCCAGCATTTT.

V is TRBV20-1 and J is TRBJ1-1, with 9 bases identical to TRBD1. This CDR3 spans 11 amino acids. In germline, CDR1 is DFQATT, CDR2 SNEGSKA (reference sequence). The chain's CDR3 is CIIYRGLEAFF. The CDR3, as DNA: TGCATTATTTACAGGGGGCTAGAAGCTTTCTTT.

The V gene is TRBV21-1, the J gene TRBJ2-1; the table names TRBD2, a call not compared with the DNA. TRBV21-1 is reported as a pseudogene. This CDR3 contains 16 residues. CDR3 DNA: TGTGCCAGCAGCAAACGTGCGGGGGGGTTCCACAATGAGCAGTTCTTC. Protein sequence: CASSKRAGGFHNEQFF.

DNA of the CDR3: TGTGCCAGTAGTACACAGACAGGGGGGCCTGGAAACACCATATATTTT. The encoded protein is CASSTQTGGPGNTIYF. The genes are TRBV19 and TRBJ1-3, with TRBD1 matching over 9 bases. Trimming took 4 bases from V and 2 from J; bases not matched to a gene: 6. CDR1 is LNHDA, CDR2 SQIVND, per germline (reference sequence). This CDR3 comprises 16 residues.

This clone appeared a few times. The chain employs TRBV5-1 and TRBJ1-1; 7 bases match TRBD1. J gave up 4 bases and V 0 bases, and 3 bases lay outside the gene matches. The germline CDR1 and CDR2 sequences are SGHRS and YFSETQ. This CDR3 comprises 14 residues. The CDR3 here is CASSLGDRPTEAFF. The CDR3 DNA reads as TGCGCCAGCAGCTTGGGGGACAGACCCACTGAAGCTTTCTTT.

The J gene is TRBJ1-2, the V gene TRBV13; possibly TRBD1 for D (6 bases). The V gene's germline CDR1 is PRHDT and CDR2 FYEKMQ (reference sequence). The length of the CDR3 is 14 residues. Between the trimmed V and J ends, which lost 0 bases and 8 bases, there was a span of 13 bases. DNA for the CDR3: TGTGCCAGCAGCTTAGGAGACAGGCTCCGGGGCTACACCTTC. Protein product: CASSLGDRLRGYTF.

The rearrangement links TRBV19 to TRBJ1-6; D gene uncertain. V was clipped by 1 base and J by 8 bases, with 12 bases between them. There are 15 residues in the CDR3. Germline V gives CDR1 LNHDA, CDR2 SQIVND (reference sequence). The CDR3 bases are TGTGCCAGTAGTATAGGTCCAGGCGTGGATTCACCCCTCCACTTT. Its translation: CASSIGPGVDSPLHF.

The CDR3 loop is CASSDGGNIQYF. The CDR3 DNA reads TGTGCCAGCAGCGACGGGGGGAACATTCAGTACTTC. The genes are TRBV3-1 (or the pseudogene TRBV3-2) and TRBJ2-4; 7 bases align to TRBD2. The length of the CDR3 is 12 residues. Germline loops: CDR1 LGHDT, CDR2 YNNKEL (reference sequence). Germline trimming cut 5 bases from V and 7 bases from J; bases unmatched to any gene: 2.

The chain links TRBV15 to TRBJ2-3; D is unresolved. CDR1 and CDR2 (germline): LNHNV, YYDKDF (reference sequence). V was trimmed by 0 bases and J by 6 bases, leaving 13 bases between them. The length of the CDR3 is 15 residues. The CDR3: CATSRDSQSLDTQYF. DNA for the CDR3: TGTGCCACCAGCAGAGATTCCCAGTCTTTGGATACGCAGTATTTT.

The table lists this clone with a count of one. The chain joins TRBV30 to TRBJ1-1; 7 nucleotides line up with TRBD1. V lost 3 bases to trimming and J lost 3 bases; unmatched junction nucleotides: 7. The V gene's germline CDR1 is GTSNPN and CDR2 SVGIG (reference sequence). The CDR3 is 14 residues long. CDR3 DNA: TGTGCCTGGAGCCAGGGGGTGTCACACACTGAAGCTTTCTTT. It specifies CAWSQGVSHTEAFF.

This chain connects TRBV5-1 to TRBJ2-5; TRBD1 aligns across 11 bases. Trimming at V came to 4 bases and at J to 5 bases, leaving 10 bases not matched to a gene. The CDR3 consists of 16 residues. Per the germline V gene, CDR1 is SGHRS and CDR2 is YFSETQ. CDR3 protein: CASSTSGQGETETQYF. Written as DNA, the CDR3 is TGCGCCAGCAGCACCTCGGGACAGGGGGAGACGGAGACCCAGTACTTC.

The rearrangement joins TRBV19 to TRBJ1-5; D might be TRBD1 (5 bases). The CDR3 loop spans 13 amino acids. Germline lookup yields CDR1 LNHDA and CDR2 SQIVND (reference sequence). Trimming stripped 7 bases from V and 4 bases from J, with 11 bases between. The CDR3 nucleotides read TGTGCCAGTACCTTGACAGATAATCAGCCCCAGCATTTT. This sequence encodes CASTLTDNQPQHF.

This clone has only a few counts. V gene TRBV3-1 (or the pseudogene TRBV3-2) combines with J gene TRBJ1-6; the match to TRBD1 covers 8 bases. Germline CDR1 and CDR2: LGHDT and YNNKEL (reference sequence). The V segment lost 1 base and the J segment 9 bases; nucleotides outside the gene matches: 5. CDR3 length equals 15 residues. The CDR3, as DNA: TGTGCCAGCAGCCAAGGCGCGGGGACAGGTTCACCCCTCCACTTT. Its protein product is CASSQGAGTGSPLHF.